One TCR beta chain is described in this entry. The CDR3 spans 16 residues. CDR1 is SGHTA and CDR2 is FQGNSA in the germline V gene. J was trimmed by 5 bases and V by 0 bases; bases with no gene match: 6. Per the original data handling: Estimates of nucleated cell counts were drawn from the amplification of reference gene primers. Sequencing was performed with immunoSEQ multiplex PCR; in TCRdb, only in-frame clones are kept and a portion is missing. That table furnishes V, J and clone size, whereas the DNA furnished D and trimming. The data show 250,000 or so clones, with almost 90% seen just once and 2.1% held by the top ten. This sample is part of a study of blood T cell repertoires in COVID-19. Background on the study: Samples came from the United States, Italy and Spain, spanning acute and convalescent COVID-19. PBMCs, B-cell-depleted T cells, or T cells provided the cDNA or gDNA that made up the material.

Seattle patients were enrolled during active infection and followed longitudinally. This chain links TRBV7-2 with TRBJ2-2, with TRBD2 identical over 7 bases. The sequenced sample was peripheral blood. The clonotype originates from an older woman with COVID-19, enrolled during active disease. CDR3 loop: CASSLAFGGWTGELFF. The DNA for the CDR3 is TGTGCCAGCAGCTTAGCGTTCGGGGGGTGGACCGGGGAGCTGTTTTTT.